This is a list of T cell receptor beta chains from one sample in a study of T cells in Graves' hyperthyroidism and ophthalmopathy. TCRdb reanalysed the multiplex PCR reads using MiXCR and keeps one entry per CDR3 protein. The profile shows 300,000 to 500,000 distinct CDR3 sequences, over 11% of them singletons. Sequencing was performed on blood. Source of these receptors: a man over 45 with Graves' ophthalmopathy. CDR3s include the opening cysteine and the closing phenylalanine or tryptophan. Fields, in order: V gene, CDR3 length, clone size, J gene, D gene, CDR3 protein, CDR3 DNA. The D gene is left open where the match is weak. Clone size is stated in some rows and not others, as once, few, many or a class when expanded.

TRBV11-3,13,.,TRBJ2-7,TRBD2,CASASGSPYEQYF,TGTGCCAGCGCTAGCGGGAGTCCCTACGAGCAGTACTTC
TRBV6-9,16,once,TRBJ1-5,TRBD1,CASSYGGTGGNQPQHF,TGTGCCAGCAGTTACGGGGGGACAGGGGGCAATCAGCCCCAGCATTTT
TRBV29-1,12,few,TRBJ2-6,.,CSVNTGANVLTF,TGCAGCGTCAATACAGGGGCCAACGTCCTGACTTTC
TRBV12-3/TRBV12-4,15,many,TRBJ1-4,.,CASRRPGFSGEKLFF,TGTGCCAGCAGGCGCCCAGGGTTCTCAGGTGAAAAACTGTTTTTT
TRBV3-1,11,.,TRBJ2-1,.,CASSHTAEQFF,TGTGCCAGCAGCCATACGGCCGAGCAGTTCTTC
TRBV19,18,few,TRBJ2-6,TRBD1,CASRPSGQGAIGANVLTF,TGTGCCAGTAGGCCCTCGGGACAGGGGGCTATTGGGGCCAACGTCCTGACTTTC
TRBV11-2,17,few,TRBJ2-7,TRBD2,CASSLRPAGGRAYEQYF,TGTGCCAGCAGCCTTAGACCGGCGGGAGGGCGCGCCTACGAGCAGTACTTC
TRBV15,15,many,TRBJ2-1,.,CATSRDPGPLDEQFF,TGTGCCACCAGCAGAGATCCGGGACCTTTGGATGAGCAGTTCTTC
TRBV14,16,.,TRBJ2-3,TRBD2,CASNQVGGRAVDTQYF,TGTGCCAGCAACCAAGTTGGCGGGAGGGCCGTGGATACGCAGTATTTT
TRBV5-1,14,many,TRBJ1-2,.,CASSLEGYTVGYTF,TGCGCCAGCAGCTTGGAGGGGTATACGGTCGGCTACACCTTC
TRBV12-3/TRBV12-4,15,many,TRBJ1-2,.,CASSRTGTANYGYTF,TGTGCCAGCAGCCGCACCGGGACGGCTAACTATGGCTACACCTTC
TRBV5-1,15,many,TRBJ2-3,TRBD2,CASSFSSGRSDTQYF,TGCGCCAGCAGCTTTTCCAGCGGGAGAAGTGATACGCAGTATTTT
TRBV7-8,19,.,TRBJ2-1,TRBD2,CASSLWDRETSGSSNEQFF,TGTGCCAGCAGCTTATGGGACAGAGAGACTAGCGGGAGCTCCAATGAGCAGTTCTTC
TRBV18,15,.,TRBJ2-1,TRBD1,CASSPTGTGGIEQFF,TGTGCCAGCTCACCTACCGGGACAGGGGGCATTGAGCAGTTCTTC
TRBV4-1,18,.,TRBJ2-3,TRBD2,CASRRDGETAGGPDTQYF,TGCGCCAGCAGAAGGGATGGGGAAACAGCGGGAGGGCCAGATACGCAGTATTTT
TRBV15,15,many,TRBJ1-1,.,CATSRVWEANTEAFF,TGTGCCACCAGCAGAGTTTGGGAAGCGAACACTGAAGCTTTCTTT
TRBV3-1,15,many,TRBJ1-1,.,CASTAPGRMNTEAFF,TGTGCCAGCACCGCACCGGGTCGGATGAACACTGAAGCTTTCTTT
TRBV9,13,few,TRBJ2-7,.,CASRLLSSYEQYF,TGTGCCAGCAGGCTACTTAGCTCCTACGAGCAGTACTTC
TRBV11-2,16,.,TRBJ2-1,TRBD2,CASSPQGLAVDNEQFF,TGTGCCAGCAGCCCCCAGGGACTAGCGGTAGACAATGAGCAGTTCTTC
TRBV30,14,many,TRBJ2-3,TRBD1,CAWGTGAKADTQYF,TGTGCCTGGGGGACAGGGGCTAAGGCGGATACGCAGTATTTT
TRBV19,15,.,TRBJ2-5,TRBD1,CASKGGQRRQETQYF,TGTGCCAGTAAAGGGGGACAGCGGAGGCAAGAGACCCAGTACTTC
TRBV5-1,16,many,TRBJ2-1,TRBD2,CASSWGGAGGLNEQFF,TGCGCCAGCAGCTGGGGGGGAGCGGGAGGCCTCAATGAGCAGTTCTTC
TRBV7-9,15,many,TRBJ2-1,TRBD2,CASSTRTSGRNEQFF,TGTGCCAGCAGCACTCGGACTAGCGGGAGGAATGAGCAGTTCTTC
TRBV6-2/TRBV6-3,17,.,TRBJ2-3,TRBD2,CASSYGAGTSGTDTQYF,TGTGCCAGCAGTTACGGGGCCGGGACTAGCGGCACAGATACGCAGTATTTT
TRBV11-2,16,many,TRBJ2-1,TRBD2,CASSYTTSGRANEQFF,TGTGCCAGCAGCTACACGACTAGCGGGAGGGCAAATGAGCAGTTCTTC
TRBV7-3,16,many,TRBJ2-3,TRBD1,CASSLTGTGGTDTQYF,TGTGCCAGCAGCCTGACCGGGACAGGGGGCACAGATACGCAGTATTTT
TRBV18,15,many,TRBJ2-1,.,CASSPLDSSYNEQFF,TGTGCCAGCTCACCGCTAGATAGCTCCTACAATGAGCAGTTCTTC
TRBV5-6,16,few,TRBJ2-2,.,CASSLLRRTNTGELFF,TGTGCCAGCAGCCTCCTACGACGTACGAACACCGGGGAGCTGTTTTTT
TRBV5-1,15,.,TRBJ1-3,TRBD1,CASSVDRGLGNTIYF,TGCGCCAGCAGCGTTGACAGGGGGCTCGGAAACACCATATATTTT
TRBV2,14,many,TRBJ2-5,TRBD2,CASRFTSGQETQYF,TGTGCCAGCAGGTTTACTAGCGGCCAAGAGACCCAGTACTTC
TRBV28,14,.,TRBJ1-1,TRBD1,CASSQQGDSTEAFF,TGTGCCAGCAGCCAACAGGGGGATTCAACTGAAGCTTTCTTT
TRBV20-1,15,.,TRBJ2-5,TRBD2,CSAPTSGRARETQYF,TGCAGTGCGCCGACTAGCGGGAGGGCCAGAGAGACCCAGTACTTC
TRBV20-1,17,many,TRBJ2-5,TRBD2,CSARQLAGVDVAETQYF,TGCAGTGCTAGACAACTAGCGGGAGTCGATGTTGCTGAGACCCAGTACTTC
TRBV6-1,14,many,TRBJ1-1,.,CASSLQGGGTEAFF,TGTGCCAGCAGTTTGCAGGGAGGTGGCACTGAAGCTTTCTTT
TRBV11-2,12,many,TRBJ2-1,.,CASSPTGLFEFF,TGTGCCAGCAGCCCTACAGGGTTGTTTGAGTTCTTC
TRBV24-1,15,many,TRBJ2-1,TRBD1,CATRGTDRTSNEQFF,TGTGCCACCAGGGGGACAGACAGGACCTCAAATGAGCAGTTCTTC
TRBV6-1,16,many,TRBJ2-1,.,CASSFTRGTSYNEQFF,TGTGCCAGCAGTTTTACGCGGGGTACCAGCTACAATGAGCAGTTCTTC
TRBV20-1,11,many,TRBJ2-1,.,CSAARHGEQFF,TGCAGTGCCGCACGGCACGGTGAGCAGTTCTTC
TRBV28,16,.,TRBJ2-5,TRBD1,CASSLVGTGGLKTQYF,TGTGCCAGCAGTTTAGTCGGGACAGGGGGCCTAAAGACCCAGTACTTC
TRBV11-2,13,many,TRBJ2-7,.,CASSLENSYEQYF,TGTGCCAGCAGCTTAGAGAATTCCTACGAGCAGTACTTC
TRBV20-1,12,many,TRBJ1-6,TRBD1,CSTGQGNSPLHF,TGCAGTACGGGACAGGGCAATTCACCCCTCCACTTT
TRBV6-1,13,.,TRBJ2-5,.,CASSATGQETQYF,TGTGCCAGCAGTGCAACAGGTCAAGAGACCCAGTACTTC
TRBV6-5,15,many,TRBJ2-7,TRBD2,CASSYSGLAGYEQYF,TGTGCCAGCAGTTACTCGGGACTAGCGGGCTACGAGCAGTACTTC
TRBV12-3/TRBV12-4,15,many,TRBJ1-2,.,CASSLFGGVGYGYTF,TGTGCCAGCAGTTTATTCGGGGGCGTGGGCTATGGCTACACCTTC
TRBV19,14,few,TRBJ2-7,TRBD1,CASRGQGVFYEQYF,TGTGCCAGTAGGGGACAGGGGGTCTTCTACGAGCAGTACTTC
TRBV30,13,many,TRBJ1-1,.,CACSASRVTEAFF,TGTGCCTGCTCCGCATCCAGGGTCACTGAAGCTTTCTTT
TRBV7-9,16,many,TRBJ2-3,.,CASSSTGGGHTDTQYF,TGTGCCAGCAGCTCAACCGGAGGGGGGCACACAGATACGCAGTATTTT
TRBV28,17,many,TRBJ1-5,TRBD1,CASSATLGTGSNQPQHF,TGTGCCAGCAGTGCAACCCTCGGGACAGGTAGCAATCAGCCCCAGCATTTT
TRBV19,14,few,TRBJ2-5,.,CASSDPGRWETQYF,TGTGCCAGTAGCGACCCGGGGCGCTGGGAGACCCAGTACTTC
TRBV10-2,14,few,TRBJ2-1,TRBD1,CASRPTGNVNEQFF,TGCGCCAGCCGGCCGACAGGGAACGTCAATGAGCAGTTCTTC
TRBV2,13,many,TRBJ1-5,.,CASTGILNQPQHF,TGTGCCAGCACCGGGATTCTCAATCAGCCCCAGCATTTT
TRBV19,13,many,TRBJ2-7,.,CASSKDRFIEQYF,TGTGCCAGTAGTAAGGACAGATTTATCGAGCAGTACTTC
TRBV20-1,16,few,TRBJ2-1,TRBD2,CSARTGLAGRGGEQFF,TGCAGTGCAAGAACGGGACTAGCAGGACGTGGGGGTGAGCAGTTCTTC
TRBV12-3/TRBV12-4,12,.,TRBJ2-1,.,CASSRTSNEQFF,TGTGCCAGCAGCCGGACCTCCAATGAGCAGTTCTTC
TRBV7-2,15,.,TRBJ2-6,TRBD2,CASSLDGGWANVLTF,TGTGCCAGCAGCTTAGACGGGGGGTGGGCCAACGTCCTGACTTTC
TRBV7-8,15,many,TRBJ2-3,.,CASSPPSGYTDTQYF,TGTGCCAGCAGCCCCCCGAGCGGCTACACAGATACGCAGTATTTT
TRBV12-3/TRBV12-4,15,few,TRBJ2-3,.,CASSFGGGNTDTQYF,TGTGCCAGCAGTTTTGGGGGAGGAAACACAGATACGCAGTATTTT
TRBV29-1,13,many,TRBJ2-7,.,CSVRTALSYEQYF,TGCAGCGTTAGGACAGCGCTCTCCTACGAGCAGTACTTC